This T cell receptor (beta chain) is drawn from a study of OX40 agonist ivuxolimab in advanced cancers. Assay: immunoSEQ multiplex PCR; the TCRdb copy retains only in-frame clones and omits some. Among approximately 100,000 clones listed, 90% were seen once. This CDR3 spans 13 amino acids. V shed 10 bases and J shed 4 bases, with 16 bases lying between them. Germline-derived CDR1 and CDR2 are MNHNS and SASEGT. Patients were ineligible given autoimmune disease history or systemic immunosuppression. The sequence came from an adult with an advanced solid tumor such as melanoma, head and neck, liver or kidney cancer. The specimen was CD4+ or CD8+ T cells sorted from blood, collected in a trial of the OX40 agonist ivuxolimab. The chain is built from TRBV6-1 and TRBJ1-1; D is possibly TRBD1 (6 bases). CDR3 nucleotide sequence: TGTGCCACAACCGACAGGTACAGCACTGAAGCTTTCTTT. This translates into CATTDRYSTEAFF.